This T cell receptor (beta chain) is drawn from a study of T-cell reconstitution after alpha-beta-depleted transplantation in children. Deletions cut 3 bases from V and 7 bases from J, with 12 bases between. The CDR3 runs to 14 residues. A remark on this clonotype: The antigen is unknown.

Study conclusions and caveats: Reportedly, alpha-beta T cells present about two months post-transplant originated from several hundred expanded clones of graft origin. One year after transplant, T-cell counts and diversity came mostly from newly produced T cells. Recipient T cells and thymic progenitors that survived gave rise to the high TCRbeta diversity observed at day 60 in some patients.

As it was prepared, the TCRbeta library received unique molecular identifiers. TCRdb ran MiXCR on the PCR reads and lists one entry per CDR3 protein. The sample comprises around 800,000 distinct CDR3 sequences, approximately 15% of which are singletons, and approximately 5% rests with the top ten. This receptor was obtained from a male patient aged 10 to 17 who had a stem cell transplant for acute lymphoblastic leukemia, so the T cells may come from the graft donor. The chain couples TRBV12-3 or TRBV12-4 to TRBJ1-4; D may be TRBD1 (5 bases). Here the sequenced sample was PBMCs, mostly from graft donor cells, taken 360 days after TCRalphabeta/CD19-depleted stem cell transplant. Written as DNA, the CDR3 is TGTGCCAGCAGTTTTGGGGGGATCGGTGAAAAACTGTTTTTT. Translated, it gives CASSFGGIGEKLFF.